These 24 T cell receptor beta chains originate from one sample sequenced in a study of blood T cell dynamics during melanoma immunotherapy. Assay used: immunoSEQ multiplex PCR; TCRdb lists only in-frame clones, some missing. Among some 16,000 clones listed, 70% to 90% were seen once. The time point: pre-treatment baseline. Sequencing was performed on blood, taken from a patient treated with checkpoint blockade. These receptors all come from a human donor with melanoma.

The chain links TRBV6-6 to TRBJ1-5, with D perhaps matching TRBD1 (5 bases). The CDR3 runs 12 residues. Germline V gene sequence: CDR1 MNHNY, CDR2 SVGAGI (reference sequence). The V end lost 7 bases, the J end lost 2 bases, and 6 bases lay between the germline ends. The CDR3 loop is CASKGGNQPQHF. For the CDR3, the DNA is TGTGCCAGCAAAGGGGGCAATCAGCCCCAGCATTTT.

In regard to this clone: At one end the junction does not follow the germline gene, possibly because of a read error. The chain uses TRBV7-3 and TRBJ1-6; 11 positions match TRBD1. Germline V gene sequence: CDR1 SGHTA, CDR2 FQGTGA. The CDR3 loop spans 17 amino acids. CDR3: CASSLVGTGGDNSPLHF. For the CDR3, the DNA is TGTGCCAGCAGCTTAGTAGGGACAGGGGGAGATAATTCCCCCCTCCACTTT.

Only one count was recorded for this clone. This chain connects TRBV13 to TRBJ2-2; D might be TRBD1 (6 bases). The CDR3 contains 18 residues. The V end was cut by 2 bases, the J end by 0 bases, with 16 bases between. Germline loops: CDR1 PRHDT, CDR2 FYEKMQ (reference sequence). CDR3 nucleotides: TGTGCCAGCAGCTTATCCCTACAGGGCTTCGCGAACACCGGGGAGCTGTTTTTT. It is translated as CASSLSLQGFANTGELFF.

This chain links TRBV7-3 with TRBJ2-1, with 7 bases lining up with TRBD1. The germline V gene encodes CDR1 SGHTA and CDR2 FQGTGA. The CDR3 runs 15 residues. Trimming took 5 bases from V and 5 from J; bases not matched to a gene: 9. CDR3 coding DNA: TGTGCCAGCAGCCTAGGGACAGCCCGGAACAATGAGCAGTTCTTC. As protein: CASSLGTARNNEQFF.

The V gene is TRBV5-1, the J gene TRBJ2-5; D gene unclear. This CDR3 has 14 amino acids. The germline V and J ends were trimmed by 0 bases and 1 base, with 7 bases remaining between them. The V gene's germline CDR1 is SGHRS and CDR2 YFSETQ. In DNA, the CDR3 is TGCGCCAGCAGCTTGGCCCAGATCCAAGAGACCCAGTACTTC. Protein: CASSLAQIQETQYF.

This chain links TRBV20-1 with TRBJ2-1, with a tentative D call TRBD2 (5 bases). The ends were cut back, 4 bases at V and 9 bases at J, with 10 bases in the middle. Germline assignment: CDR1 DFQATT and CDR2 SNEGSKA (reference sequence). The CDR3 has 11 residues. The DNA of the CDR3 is TGCAGTGCTAACGACTATCCTGAGCAGTTCTTC. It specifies CSANDYPEQFF.

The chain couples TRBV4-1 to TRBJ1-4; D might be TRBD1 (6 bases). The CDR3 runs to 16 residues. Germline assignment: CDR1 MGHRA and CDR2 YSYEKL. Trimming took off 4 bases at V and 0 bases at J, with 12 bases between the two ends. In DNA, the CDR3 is TGCGCCAGCAGCCCAACAGGGAGGGCAACTAATGAAAAACTGTTTTTT. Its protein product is CASSPTGRATNEKLFF.

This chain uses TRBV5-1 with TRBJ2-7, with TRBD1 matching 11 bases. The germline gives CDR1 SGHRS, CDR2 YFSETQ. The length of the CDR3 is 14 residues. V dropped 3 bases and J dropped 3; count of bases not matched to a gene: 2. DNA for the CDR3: TGCGCCAGCAGCTCGGGGACAGGGGGCTACGAGCAGTACTTC. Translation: CASSSGTGGYEQYF.

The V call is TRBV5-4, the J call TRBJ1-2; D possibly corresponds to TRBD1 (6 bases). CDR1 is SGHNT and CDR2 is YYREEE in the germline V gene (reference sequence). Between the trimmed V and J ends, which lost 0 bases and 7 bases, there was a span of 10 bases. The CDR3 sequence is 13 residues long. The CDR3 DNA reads TGTGCCAGCAGCTTGGACAGGGAGGGTGGCTACACCTTC. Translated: CASSLDREGGYTF.

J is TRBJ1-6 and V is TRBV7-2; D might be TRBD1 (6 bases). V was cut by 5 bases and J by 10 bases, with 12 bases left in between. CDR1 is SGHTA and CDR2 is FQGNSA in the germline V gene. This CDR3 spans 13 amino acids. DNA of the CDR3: TGTGCCAGCAGCATAAACAGGGAATCACCCCTCCACTTT. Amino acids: CASSINRESPLHF.

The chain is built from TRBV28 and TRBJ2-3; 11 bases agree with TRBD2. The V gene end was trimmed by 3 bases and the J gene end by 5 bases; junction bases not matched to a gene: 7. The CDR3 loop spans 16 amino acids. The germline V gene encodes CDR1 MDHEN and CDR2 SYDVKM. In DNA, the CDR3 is TGTGCCAGCAGTTTCCTTAGCGGGGGGGCCAGAGATACGCAGTATTTT. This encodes CASSFLSGGARDTQYF.

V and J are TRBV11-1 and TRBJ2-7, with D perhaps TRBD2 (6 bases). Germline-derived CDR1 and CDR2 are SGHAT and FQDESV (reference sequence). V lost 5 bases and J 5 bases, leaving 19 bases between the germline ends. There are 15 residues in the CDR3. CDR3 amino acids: CASSRGDGGLHEQYF. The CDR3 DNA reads TGTGCCAGCAGCCGCGGGGACGGGGGTCTCCACGAGCAGTACTTC.

CDR3 region: CASSLVQGNYGYTF. In DNA, the CDR3 is TGTGCCAGCAGCTTAGTACAGGGGAACTATGGCTACACCTTC. The chain has TRBV5-8 and TRBJ1-2; TRBD1 matches 7 bases. There are 14 residues in the CDR3. The germline gives CDR1 SGHTS, CDR2 YDEGEE. J was trimmed by 2 bases and V by 2 bases; bases with no gene match: 3.

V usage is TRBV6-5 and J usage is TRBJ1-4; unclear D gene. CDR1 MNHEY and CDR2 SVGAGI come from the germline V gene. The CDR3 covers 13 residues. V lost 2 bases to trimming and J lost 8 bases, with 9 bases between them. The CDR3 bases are TGTGCCAGCAGTTACCTGGGATCCGAAAAACTGTTTTTT. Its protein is CASSYLGSEKLFF.

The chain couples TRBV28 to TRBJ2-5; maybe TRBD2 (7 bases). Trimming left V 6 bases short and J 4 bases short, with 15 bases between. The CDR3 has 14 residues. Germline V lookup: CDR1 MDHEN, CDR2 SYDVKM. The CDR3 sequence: CASSGGRVGETQYF. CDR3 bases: TGTGCCAGCAGCGGGGGGCGCGTGGGAGAGACCCAGTACTTC.

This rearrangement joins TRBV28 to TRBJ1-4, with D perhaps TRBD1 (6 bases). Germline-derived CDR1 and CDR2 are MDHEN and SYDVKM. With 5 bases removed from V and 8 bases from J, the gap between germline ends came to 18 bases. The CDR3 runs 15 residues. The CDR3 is CASSPGARIYEKLFF. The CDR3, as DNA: TGTGCCAGCAGTCCGGGGGCGCGTATATACGAAAAACTGTTTTTT.

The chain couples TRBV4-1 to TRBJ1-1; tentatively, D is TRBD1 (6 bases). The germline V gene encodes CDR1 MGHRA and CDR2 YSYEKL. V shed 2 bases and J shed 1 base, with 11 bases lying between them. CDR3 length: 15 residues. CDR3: CASSQPLTGNTEAFF. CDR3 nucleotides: TGCGCCAGCAGCCAACCATTGACAGGGAACACTGAAGCTTTCTTT.

The CDR3 sequence is CASSPRDRFTDTQYF. The CDR3 DNA follows: TGTGCCAGCAGCCCCCGGGACAGATTCACAGATACGCAGTATTTT. This chain uses TRBV7-9 with TRBJ2-3; 7 nucleotides align to TRBD1. The CDR3 is 15 residues long. V gave up 5 bases and J gave up 2 bases; unmatched junction bases: 7. Germline V gene lookup returns CDR1 SEHNR and CDR2 FQNEAQ (reference sequence).

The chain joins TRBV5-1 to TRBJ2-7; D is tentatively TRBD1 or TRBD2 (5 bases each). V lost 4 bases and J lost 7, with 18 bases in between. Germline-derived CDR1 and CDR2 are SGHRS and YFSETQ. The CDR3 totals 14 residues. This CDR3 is CASSTLGRIREQYF. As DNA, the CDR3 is TGCGCCAGCAGCACCTTGGGACGGATACGAGAGCAGTACTTC. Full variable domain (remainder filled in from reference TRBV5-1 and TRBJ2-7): KAGVTQTPRYLIKTRGQQVTLSCSPISGHRSVSWYQQTPGQGLQFLFEYFSETQRNKGNFPGRFSGRQFSNSRSEMNVSTLELGDSALYLCASSTLGRIREQYFGPGTRLTVT.

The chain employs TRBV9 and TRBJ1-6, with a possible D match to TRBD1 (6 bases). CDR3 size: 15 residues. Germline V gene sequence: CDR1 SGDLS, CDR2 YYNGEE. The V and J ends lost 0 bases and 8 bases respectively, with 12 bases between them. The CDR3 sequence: CASSVDGAGDSPLHF. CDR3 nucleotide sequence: TGTGCCAGCAGCGTAGATGGGGCAGGGGATTCACCCCTCCACTTT.

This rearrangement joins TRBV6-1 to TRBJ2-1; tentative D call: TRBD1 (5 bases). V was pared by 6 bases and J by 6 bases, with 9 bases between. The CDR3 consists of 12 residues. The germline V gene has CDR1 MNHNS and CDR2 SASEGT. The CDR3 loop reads CASRDTGNEQFF. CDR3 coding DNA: TGTGCCAGCAGGGACACCGGCAATGAGCAGTTCTTC.

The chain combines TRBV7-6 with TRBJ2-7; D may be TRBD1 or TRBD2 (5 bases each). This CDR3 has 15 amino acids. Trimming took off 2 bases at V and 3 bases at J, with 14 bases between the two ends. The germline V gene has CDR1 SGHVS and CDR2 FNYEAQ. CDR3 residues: CASSLPGAKVYEQYF. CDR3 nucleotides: TGTGCCAGCAGCTTACCCGGGGCGAAGGTCTACGAGCAGTACTTC.

CDR3: CASRLFTGGNTEAFF. CDR3 bases: TGTGCCAGCAGGCTTTTTACAGGGGGGAACACTGAAGCTTTCTTT. The V call is TRBV6-5, the J call TRBJ1-1; 8 positions agree with TRBD1. V was pared by 6 bases and J by 1 base, with 7 bases of the junction left unmatched. The germline CDR1 and CDR2 sequences are MNHEY and SVGAGI. The CDR3 is made up of 15 amino acids.

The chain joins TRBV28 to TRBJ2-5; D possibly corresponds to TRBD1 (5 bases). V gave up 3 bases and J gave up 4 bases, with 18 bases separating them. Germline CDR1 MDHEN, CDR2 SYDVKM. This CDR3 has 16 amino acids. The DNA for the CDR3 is TGTGCCAGCAGTTTTAGGGTGGGGCCGATTTTAGAGACCCAGTACTTC. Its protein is CASSFRVGPILETQYF.